This T cell receptor beta chain was identified in a study of blood T cell repertoires in COVID-19. The V gene's germline CDR1 is MGHDK and CDR2 SYGVNS. The CDR3 sequence is 14 residues long. J lost 4 bases, V lost 4 bases, and 4 bases had no gene match. The data were produced by immunoSEQ multiplex PCR, yet TCRdb's version contains in-frame clones alone and is incomplete. The sample holds around 80,000 clones, about four fifths seen once. The receptor comes from a woman older than 75 with active or convalescent COVID-19. The rearrangement joins TRBV25-1 to TRBJ1-1; 9 bases line up with TRBD1. Sequencing used peripheral blood. The CDR3 protein is CASSGQGVGTEAFF. For the CDR3, the DNA is TGTGCCAGCAGTGGACAGGGGGTTGGCACTGAAGCTTTCTTT. Using reference TRBV25-1 and TRBJ1-1 for the parts outside the CDR3, the full variable domain is EADIYQTPRYLVIGTGKKITLECSQTMGHDKMYWYQQDPGMELHLIHYSYGVNSTEKGDLSSESTVSRIRTEHFPLTLESARPSHTSQYLCASSGQGVGTEAFFGQGTRLTVV.